This TCR beta chain was identified during a study of shared clonotypes between healthy human individuals. Healthy and HIV-negative, the adult donors had no recent acute infections or vaccinations. Between the trimmed V and J ends, which lost 2 bases and 0 bases, there was a span of 14 bases. Germline V gene data show CDR1 as MNHNS and CDR2 as SASEGT. The CDR3 has 18 amino acids. On sorted subsets, replicate PCRs used about 180 ng DNA, or tens of thousands of T cell genomes. TCRdb's copy holds only in-frame clones and misses some; the assay was immunoSEQ multiplex PCR. The data contain 2,100,000 or so clones, 90% to 97% of them singletons.

The sequenced sample consisted of naive CD4+ T cells sorted from blood. This sample's subset: CD45RA+ positively selected. The source of this sequence is a man younger than 35 in good health. The chain employs TRBV6-1 and TRBJ2-6; D ambiguous. The CDR3 is CASSEHPALDSGANVLTF. In DNA form, the CDR3 reads TGTGCCAGCAGTGAACACCCGGCCTTAGACTCTGGGGCCAACGTCCTGACTTTC.